The 27 T cell receptor beta chains presented below share a single source sample, sequenced in a study of response to subunit inactivated influenza vaccine. TCRdb called the RT-PCR reads again in MiXCR, with one record for every CDR3 protein. The sample contains around 170,000 distinct CDR3 sequences, around 10% of which appear only once. The sample in question was CD8+ T cells sorted from PBMCs, obtained roughly 24 months after vaccination. These receptors all come from a man aged 50-75 years who received an inactivated influenza vaccine.

This clonotype was recorded many times. The chain joins TRBV29-1 to TRBJ1-4; 8 bases agree with TRBD1. V shed 1 base and J 2 bases; nucleotides not matched to a gene: 6. Germline V gives CDR1 SQVTM, CDR2 ANQGSEA. The CDR3 contains 16 residues. The CDR3, as DNA: TGCAGCGTTGAAGGGAGAACAGGGGGTACTAATGAAAAACTGTTTTTT. It translates to CSVEGRTGGTNEKLFF.

V is TRBV6-5 and J is TRBJ2-2, with TRBD2 matching 7 bases. This CDR3 comprises 14 residues. V shed 4 bases and J 4 bases; nucleotides not matched to a gene: 3. The germline V gene encodes CDR1 MNHEY and CDR2 SVGAGI. CDR3 DNA: TGTGCCAGCAGTTTTTTAGCGGGCACCGGGGAGCTGTTTTTT. Its translation: CASSFLAGTGELFF.

The rearrangement joins TRBV20-1 to TRBJ1-1; TRBD1 agrees at 7 bases. V was clipped by 3 bases and J by 7 bases; unmatched bases: 8. CDR3 length: 13 residues. Looked up from germline, CDR1 is DFQATT and CDR2 is SNEGSKA (reference sequence). CDR3 sequence: CSARIDRVVEAFF. The CDR3 DNA sequence: TGCAGTGCTAGGATCGACAGGGTGGTTGAAGCTTTCTTT.

This clonotype was detected a few times. The gene calls are TRBV5-1 and TRBJ1-1; the D is unclear. V was trimmed by 0 bases and J by 1 base, leaving 4 bases between them. The CDR3 is 13 amino acids. The germline V gene has CDR1 SGHRS and CDR2 YFSETQ. DNA of the CDR3: TGCGCCAGCAGCTTGGCTAAGAACACTGAAGCTTTCTTT. This translates into CASSLAKNTEAFF. Using reference TRBV5-1 and TRBJ1-1 for the parts outside the CDR3, the full variable domain is KAGVTQTPRYLIKTRGQQVTLSCSPISGHRSVSWYQQTPGQGLQFLFEYFSETQRNKGNFPGRFSGRQFSNSRSEMNVSTLELGDSALYLCASSLAKNTEAFFGQGTRLTVV.

This clonotype was picked up many times. The rearrangement joins TRBV28 to TRBJ2-1; no clear D gene. CDR3 length: 15 amino acids. From germline, CDR1 is MDHEN and CDR2 SYDVKM. The V end lost 11 bases, the J end lost 0 bases, and 17 bases lay between the germline ends. The CDR3 DNA reads as TGTGCCGCCTCCGGAGCGCTCGACTCCTACAATGAGCAGTTCTTC. This translates into CAASGALDSYNEQFF.

This clonotype was seen more than once but under ten times. The chain uses TRBV10-3 and TRBJ2-2, with 9 bases aligning to TRBD1. Germline V gene sequence: CDR1 ENHRY, CDR2 SYGVKD. This CDR3 region has 16 residues. Trimming removed 6 bases from V and 6 bases from J; junction bases left unmatched: 11. The CDR3 nucleotides read TGTGCCATCAGAACCGGGACAGGGCCACCGGCCGGGGAGCTGTTTTTT. This gives the protein CAIRTGTGPPAGELFF.

This clonotype has a count of ten or more. J is TRBJ2-1 and V is TRBV29-1; 11 bases align to TRBD2. The germline V gene encodes CDR1 SQVTM and CDR2 ANQGSEA. V lost 3 bases, J lost 5 bases, and 3 bases stayed unmatched. This CDR3 contains 14 residues. CDR3 region: CSVEGTSGHNEQFF. Written as DNA, the CDR3 is TGCAGCGTTGAGGGGACTAGCGGCCACAATGAGCAGTTCTTC.

This clonotype was detected ten times or more. V is TRBV5-1 and J is TRBJ2-7; D perhaps matches TRBD2 (5 bases). The V and J ends lost 4 bases and 0 bases respectively, with 11 bases between them. The V gene's germline CDR1 is SGHRS and CDR2 YFSETQ. The CDR3 is 14 residues long. The CDR3 sequence is CASSHSGSSYEQYF. DNA of the CDR3: TGCGCCAGCAGCCACAGCGGTAGCTCCTACGAGCAGTACTTC.

This clonotype was recorded once. The rearrangement joins TRBV10-3 to TRBJ1-1, with a possible D match to TRBD1 (5 bases). The CDR3 runs to 14 residues. V lost 11 bases and J 6 bases, leaving 22 bases between the germline ends. The germline gives CDR1 ENHRY, CDR2 SYGVKD. CDR3 sequence (DNA): TGTGCCGCGCGAGGCCAAGAGGGGAATCCTGAAGCTTTCTTT. Translation gives CAARGQEGNPEAFF.

This sequence joins TRBV9 and TRBJ2-3; tentatively, D is TRBD1 (5 bases). Trimming took off 0 bases at V and 3 bases at J, with 14 bases between the two ends. The CDR3 is 16 residues long. CDR1 and CDR2 from the germline V gene are SGDLS and YYNGEE. The CDR3 loop is CASSVGSQGVTDTQYF. CDR3 DNA sequence: TGTGCCAGCAGCGTAGGGAGCCAAGGGGTTACAGATACGCAGTATTTT.

This chain links TRBV24-1 with TRBJ1-4; the match to TRBD1 covers 7 bases. CDR1 is KGHDR and CDR2 is SFDVKD in the germline V gene. There are 16 residues in the CDR3. V dropped 2 bases and J dropped 7; count of bases not matched to a gene: 9. The CDR3 DNA is TGTGCCACCAGTGATTCGAGGGACAGCCTGGGTGAAAAACTGTTTTTT. Translating it yields CATSDSRDSLGEKLFF.

This chain uses TRBV6-2 or TRBV6-3 with TRBJ1-2; D gene unclear. V dropped 0 bases and J dropped 4 bases, with 3 bases sitting between them. The CDR3 extends over 12 amino acids. CDR1 and CDR2 from the germline V gene are MNHEY and SVGEGT. The CDR3 sequence is CASSYSPYGYTF. DNA of the CDR3: TGTGCCAGCAGTTACTCTCCCTATGGCTACACCTTC.

This clonotype was picked up a small number of times. The V and J genes are TRBV20-1 and TRBJ2-1; D is ambiguous. The length of the CDR3 is 13 residues. Trimming stripped 5 bases from V and 3 bases from J, with 11 bases between. The germline gives CDR1 DFQATT, CDR2 SNEGSKA (reference sequence). The DNA of the CDR3 is TGCAGTGCTCACTGGCCCGGCTACAATGAGCAGTTCTTC. It is translated as CSAHWPGYNEQFF.

Many counts were recorded for this clonotype. The chain carries TRBV5-4 and TRBJ2-7; D ambiguous. CDR1 SGHNT and CDR2 YYREEE come from the germline V gene (reference sequence). The length of the CDR3 is 13 residues. Trimming pared 9 bases from V and 0 bases from J, leaving 13 bases between. CDR3: CATHDWGSYEQYF. The CDR3 DNA is TGTGCCACCCACGACTGGGGCTCCTACGAGCAGTACTTC.

This rearrangement joins TRBV12-3 or TRBV12-4 to TRBJ2-7; 7 bases fit TRBD2. There are 14 residues in the CDR3. V lost 1 base, J lost 4 bases, and 4 bases stayed unmatched. The CDR3 protein is CASSLDGGFYEQYF. For the CDR3, the DNA is TGTGCCAGCAGTTTAGACGGGGGGTTTTACGAGCAGTACTTC.

This clonotype was counted ten times or more. CDR3 region: CASSLHGPYEQYF. CDR3 DNA: TGTGCCAGCAGTTTGCACGGACCCTACGAGCAGTACTTC. The chain uses TRBV28 and TRBJ2-7, with unresolved D. Germline V gene lookup returns CDR1 MDHEN and CDR2 SYDVKM. There are 13 residues in the CDR3. Trimming left V 3 bases short and J 2 bases short, with 8 bases between.

This clonotype was detected ten times or more. This chain uses TRBV6-1 with TRBJ2-7; D is uncertain. The V end was cut by 2 bases, the J end by 4 bases, with 6 bases between. There are 12 residues in the CDR3. Germline V CDR1 and CDR2: MNHNS, SASEGT. The CDR3 DNA reads TGTGCCAGCAGTGAACCCTCGTACGAGCAGTACTTC. Protein: CASSEPSYEQYF.

This clonotype was counted only a few times. The genes are TRBV27 and TRBJ2-1; 10 nucleotides match TRBD2. Germline loops: CDR1 MNHEY, CDR2 SMNVEV (reference sequence). V lost 3 bases to trimming and J lost 8 bases; unmatched junction nucleotides: 10. The CDR3 consists of 16 residues. Here the CDR3 reads CASSFKAGGPRDEQFF. In DNA, the CDR3 is TGTGCCAGCAGTTTTAAAGCGGGAGGGCCTAGGGATGAGCAGTTCTTC.

This clonotype was detected a few times. The chain has TRBV14 and TRBJ2-1; D may be TRBD1 (6 bases). Germline lookup yields CDR1 SGHDN and CDR2 FVKESK. The CDR3 is made up of 16 amino acids. Trimming shortened V by 1 base and J by 2 bases, and 12 bases separated the two germline ends. The CDR3 here is CASSQAEQGTYNEQFF. The CDR3 DNA sequence: TGTGCCAGCAGCCAAGCCGAACAGGGAACCTACAATGAGCAGTTCTTC. The entire variable domain, with the rest obtained from reference TRBV14 and TRBJ2-1, is as follows: EAGVTQFPSHSVIEKGQTVTLRCDPISGHDNLYWYRRVMGKEIKFLLHFVKESKQDESGMPNNRFLAERTGGTYSTLKVQPAELEDSGVYFCASSQAEQGTYNEQFFGPGTRLTVL.

This clonotype has just a few counts. This rearrangement joins TRBV9 to TRBJ1-1; D gene ambiguous. Germline assignment: CDR1 SGDLS and CDR2 YYNGEE. The CDR3 has 14 amino acids. Trimming removed 0 bases from V and 3 bases from J, with 9 bases in between. For the CDR3, the DNA is TGTGCCAGCAGCGTAGCTACGAGGGACACTGAAGCTTTCTTT. It translates to CASSVATRDTEAFF.

In this sample, this clonotype turned up a few times. The V and J genes are TRBV20-1 and TRBJ2-7; D perhaps matches TRBD2 (6 bases). The ends were cut back, 0 bases at V and 1 base at J, with 22 bases in the middle. This CDR3 spans 18 amino acids. Germline CDR1 DFQATT, CDR2 SNEGSKA (reference sequence). CDR3 nucleotides: TGCAGTGCTAGAGATCGGACTAACAGTGATCTCAATTCCTACGAGCAGTACTTC. Protein product: CSARDRTNSDLNSYEQYF.

This clonotype was seen a handful of times. The V gene is TRBV6-2 or TRBV6-3, the J gene TRBJ2-2; D is possibly TRBD1 (6 bases). CDR1 is MNHEY, CDR2 SVGEGT, per germline. The CDR3 runs to 19 residues. The germline V and J ends were trimmed by 4 bases and 6 bases, with 27 bases remaining between them. CDR3: CASSSDLDRPLGSPGELFF. Written as DNA, the CDR3 is TGTGCCAGCAGTTCGGACCTAGACAGGCCCTTAGGGAGCCCCGGGGAGCTGTTTTTT.

This clonotype was recorded a few times. The rearrangement joins TRBV10-2 to TRBJ2-1; D is unclear. Looked up from germline, CDR1 is WSHSY and CDR2 is SAAADI. The CDR3 is 12 amino acids. Trimming took off 1 base at V and 10 bases at J, with 8 bases between the two ends. This CDR3 is CASSEWGQEQFF. CDR3 nucleotide sequence: TGCGCCAGCAGTGAGTGGGGTCAGGAGCAGTTCTTC.

The chain has TRBV27 and TRBJ2-5; D is possibly TRBD1 or TRBD2 (5 bases each). Trimming took off 2 bases at V and 1 base at J, with 11 bases between the two ends. The length of the CDR3 is 15 residues. From germline, CDR1 is MNHEY and CDR2 SMNVEV (reference sequence). The CDR3 loop is CASSLVPGPQETQYF. CDR3 DNA sequence: TGTGCCAGCAGTTTAGTGCCGGGACCCCAAGAGACCCAGTACTTC.

This clonotype was seen a handful of times. The V gene is TRBV24-1, the J gene TRBJ2-1, with D possibly matching TRBD2 (7 bases). The V and J ends lost 7 bases and 6 bases respectively, with 18 bases between them. Germline V gene data show CDR1 as KGHDR and CDR2 as SFDVKD. The CDR3 consists of 15 residues. The CDR3 loop is CATRGGDLVTNEQFF. DNA of the CDR3: TGTGCCACCAGAGGGGGGGATCTTGTCACCAATGAGCAGTTCTTC.

This clonotype has ten or more counts. This chain uses TRBV6-2 or TRBV6-3 with TRBJ1-1; D not certain. This CDR3 region has 13 residues. Germline lookup yields CDR1 MNHEY and CDR2 SVGEGT. V lost 8 bases and J lost 0, with 10 bases in between. CDR3 bases: TGTGCCAGCGGGTCAAGCATGAACACTGAAGCTTTCTTT. It encodes CASGSSMNTEAFF.

This clonotype was detected many times. The CDR3 sequence: CSAREGVGNTIYF. CDR3 bases: TGCAGTGCTAGAGAGGGCGTCGGAAACACCATATATTTT. The V and J genes are TRBV20-1 and TRBJ1-3; D is ambiguous. With 0 bases removed from V and 4 bases from J, the gap between germline ends came to 7 bases. The CDR3 sequence is 13 residues long. Looked up from germline, CDR1 is DFQATT and CDR2 is SNEGSKA (reference sequence).